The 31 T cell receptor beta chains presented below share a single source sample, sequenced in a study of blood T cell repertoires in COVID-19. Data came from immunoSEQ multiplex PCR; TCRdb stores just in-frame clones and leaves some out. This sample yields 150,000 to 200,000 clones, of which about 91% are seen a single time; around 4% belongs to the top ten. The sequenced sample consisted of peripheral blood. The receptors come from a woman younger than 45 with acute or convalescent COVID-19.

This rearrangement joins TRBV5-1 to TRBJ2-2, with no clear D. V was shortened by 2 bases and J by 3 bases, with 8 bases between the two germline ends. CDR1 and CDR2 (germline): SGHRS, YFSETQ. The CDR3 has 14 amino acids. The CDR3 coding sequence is TGCGCCAGCAGCTTCGTAGTGGACACCGGGGAGCTGTTTTTT. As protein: CASSFVVDTGELFF.

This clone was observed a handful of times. The CDR3 loop reads CASSLSGGGTEAFF. The CDR3 nucleotides are TGTGCCAGCAGCTTAAGCGGGGGCGGCACTGAAGCTTTCTTT. The chain links TRBV7-6 to TRBJ1-1, with a possible D match to TRBD1 (6 bases). The ends were cut back, 2 bases at V and 4 bases at J, with 11 bases in the middle. The CDR3 extends over 14 amino acids. Germline V gene sequence: CDR1 SGHVS, CDR2 FNYEAQ.

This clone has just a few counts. CDR3 residues: CASSLLGTGGADTQYF. CDR3 DNA: TGCGCCAGCAGCTTGTTGGGGACAGGGGGCGCAGATACGCAGTATTTT. This sequence joins TRBV5-1 and TRBJ2-3, with TRBD1 matching over 12 bases. CDR3 length equals 16 residues. CDR1 and CDR2 from the germline V gene are SGHRS and YFSETQ. V lost 1 base, J lost 4 bases, and 4 bases stayed unmatched.

CDR3 region: CASRMGGGTNTEAFF. Here the CDR3 DNA reads TGCGCCAGCAGGATGGGCGGGGGAACGAACACTGAAGCTTTCTTT. V and J are TRBV5-1 and TRBJ1-1; the D gene is possibly TRBD1 (5 bases). The CDR3 is 15 residues long. The germline gives CDR1 SGHRS, CDR2 YFSETQ. V gave up 5 bases and J gave up 1 base, with 15 bases separating them.

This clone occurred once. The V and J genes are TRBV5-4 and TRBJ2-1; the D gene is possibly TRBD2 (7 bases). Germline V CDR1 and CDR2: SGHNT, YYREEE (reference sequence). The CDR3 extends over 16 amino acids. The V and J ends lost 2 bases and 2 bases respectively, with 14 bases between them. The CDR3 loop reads CASSLGRGWAYNEQFF. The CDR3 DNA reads TGTGCCAGCAGCTTAGGGAGGGGGTGGGCCTACAATGAGCAGTTCTTC.

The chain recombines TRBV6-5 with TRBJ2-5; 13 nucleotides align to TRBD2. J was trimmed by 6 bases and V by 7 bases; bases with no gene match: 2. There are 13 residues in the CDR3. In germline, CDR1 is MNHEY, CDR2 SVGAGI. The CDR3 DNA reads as TGTGCCAGCAAACTAGCGGGAGGGCAGACCCAGTACTTC. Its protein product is CASKLAGGQTQYF.

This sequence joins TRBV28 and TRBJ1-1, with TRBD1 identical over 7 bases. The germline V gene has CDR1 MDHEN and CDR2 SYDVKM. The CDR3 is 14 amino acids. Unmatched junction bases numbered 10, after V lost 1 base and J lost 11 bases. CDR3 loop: CASSLFEFRGQAFF. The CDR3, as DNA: TGTGCCAGCAGTTTATTTGAATTTAGGGGGCAGGCTTTCTTT. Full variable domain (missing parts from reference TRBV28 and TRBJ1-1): DVKVTQSSRYLVKRTGEKVFLECVQDMDHENMFWYRQDPGLGLRLIYFSYDVKMKEKGDIPEGYSVSREKKERFSLILESASTNQTSMYLCASSLFEFRGQAFFGQGTRLTVV.

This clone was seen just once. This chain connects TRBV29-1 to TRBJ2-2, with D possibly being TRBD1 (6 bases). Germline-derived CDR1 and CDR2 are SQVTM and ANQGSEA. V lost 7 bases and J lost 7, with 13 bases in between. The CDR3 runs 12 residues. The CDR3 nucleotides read TGCAGCGCCGGAAGGGGGATCGGGGAGCTGTTTTTT. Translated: CSAGRGIGELFF.

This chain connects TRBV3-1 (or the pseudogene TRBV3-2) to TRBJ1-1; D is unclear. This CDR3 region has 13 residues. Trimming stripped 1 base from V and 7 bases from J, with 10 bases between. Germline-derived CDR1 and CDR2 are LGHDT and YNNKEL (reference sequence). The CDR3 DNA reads TGTGCCAGCAGCCAAGGGACCGGAGGTGAAGCTTTCTTT. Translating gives CASSQGTGGEAFF.

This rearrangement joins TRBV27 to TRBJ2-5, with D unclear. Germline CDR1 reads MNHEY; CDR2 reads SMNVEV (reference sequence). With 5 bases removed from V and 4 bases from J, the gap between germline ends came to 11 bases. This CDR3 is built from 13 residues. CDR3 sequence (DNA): TGTGCCAGCAGTCCACGACTCTTAGAGACCCAGTACTTC. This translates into CASSPRLLETQYF.

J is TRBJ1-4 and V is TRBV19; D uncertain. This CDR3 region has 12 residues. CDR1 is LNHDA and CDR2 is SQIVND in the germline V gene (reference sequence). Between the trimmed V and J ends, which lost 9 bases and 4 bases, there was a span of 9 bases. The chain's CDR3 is CARVSINEKLFF. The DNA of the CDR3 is TGTGCCAGGGTCAGTATTAATGAAAAACTGTTTTTT.

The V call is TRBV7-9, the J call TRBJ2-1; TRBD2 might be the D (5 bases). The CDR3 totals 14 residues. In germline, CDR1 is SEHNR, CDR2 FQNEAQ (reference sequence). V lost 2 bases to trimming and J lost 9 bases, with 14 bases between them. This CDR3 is CASSLPSFEGEQFF. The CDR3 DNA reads TGTGCCAGCAGCTTACCTAGCTTTGAGGGTGAGCAGTTCTTC. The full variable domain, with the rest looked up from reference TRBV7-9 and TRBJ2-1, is DTGVSQNPRHKITKRGQNVTFRCDPISEHNRLYWYRQTLGQGPEFLTYFQNEAQLEKSRLLSDRFSAERPKGSFSTLEIQRTEQGDSAMYLCASSLPSFEGEQFFGPGTRLTVL.

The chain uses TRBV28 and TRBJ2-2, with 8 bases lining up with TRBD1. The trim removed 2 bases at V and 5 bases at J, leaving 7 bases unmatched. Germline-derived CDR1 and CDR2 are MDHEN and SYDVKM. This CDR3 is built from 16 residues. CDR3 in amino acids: CASSLKGRGRTGELFF. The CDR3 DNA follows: TGTGCCAGCAGTTTAAAGGGCAGGGGGCGGACCGGGGAGCTGTTTTTT.

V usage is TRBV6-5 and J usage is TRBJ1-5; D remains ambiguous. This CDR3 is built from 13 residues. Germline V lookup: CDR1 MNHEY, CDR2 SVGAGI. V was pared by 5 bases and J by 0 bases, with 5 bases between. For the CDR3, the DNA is TGTGCCAGCAGTATTCATAGCAATCAGCCCCAGCATTTT. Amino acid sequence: CASSIHSNQPQHF.

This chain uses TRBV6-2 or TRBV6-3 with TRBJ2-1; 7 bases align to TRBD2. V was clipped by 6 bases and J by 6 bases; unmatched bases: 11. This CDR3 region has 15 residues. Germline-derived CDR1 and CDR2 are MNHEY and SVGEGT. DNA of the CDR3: TGTGCCAGCAGCCTAGGGGCCGGGACTACCAATGAGCAGTTCTTC. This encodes CASSLGAGTTNEQFF.

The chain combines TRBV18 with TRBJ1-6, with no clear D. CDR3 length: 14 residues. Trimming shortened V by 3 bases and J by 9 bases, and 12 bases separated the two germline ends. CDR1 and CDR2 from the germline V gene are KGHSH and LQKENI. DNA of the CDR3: TGTGCCAGCTCACCGACGACATTCGGTTCACCCCTCCACTTT. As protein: CASSPTTFGSPLHF.

Written as DNA, the CDR3 is TGTGCCAGCTCCCGGGACAGACTCAATGAGCAGTTCTTC. Translation: CASSRDRLNEQFF. The chain joins TRBV18 to TRBJ2-1, with 7 bases that match TRBD1. V lost 6 bases, J lost 6 bases, and 5 bases stayed unmatched. Germline V gene data show CDR1 as KGHSH and CDR2 as LQKENI. The CDR3 is made up of 13 amino acids.

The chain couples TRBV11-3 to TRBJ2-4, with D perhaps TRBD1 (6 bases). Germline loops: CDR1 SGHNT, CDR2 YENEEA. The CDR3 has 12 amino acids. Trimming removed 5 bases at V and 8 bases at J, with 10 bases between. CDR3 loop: CASSTTGHIQYF. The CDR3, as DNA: TGTGCCAGCAGCACTACAGGGCACATTCAGTACTTC.

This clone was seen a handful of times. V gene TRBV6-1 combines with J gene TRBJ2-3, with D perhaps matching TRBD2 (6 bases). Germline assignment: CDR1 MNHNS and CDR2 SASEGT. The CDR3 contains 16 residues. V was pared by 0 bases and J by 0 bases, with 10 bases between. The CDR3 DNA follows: TGTGCCAGCAGTGAAGCGCTAGCGTGGAGCACAGATACGCAGTATTTT. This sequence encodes CASSEALAWSTDTQYF.

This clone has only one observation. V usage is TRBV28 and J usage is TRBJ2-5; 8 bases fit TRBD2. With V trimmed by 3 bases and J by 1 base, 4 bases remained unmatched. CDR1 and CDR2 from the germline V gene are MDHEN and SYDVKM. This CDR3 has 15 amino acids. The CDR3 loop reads CASSFDGLAQETQYF. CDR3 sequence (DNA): TGTGCCAGCAGTTTTGACGGACTAGCCCAAGAGACCCAGTACTTC.

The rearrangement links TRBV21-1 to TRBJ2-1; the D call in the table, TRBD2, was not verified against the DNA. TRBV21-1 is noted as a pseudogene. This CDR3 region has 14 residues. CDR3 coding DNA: TGTGCCAGACTTGGGGCTAGCGGAGACAATGAGCAGTTCTTC. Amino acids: CARLGASGDNEQFF.

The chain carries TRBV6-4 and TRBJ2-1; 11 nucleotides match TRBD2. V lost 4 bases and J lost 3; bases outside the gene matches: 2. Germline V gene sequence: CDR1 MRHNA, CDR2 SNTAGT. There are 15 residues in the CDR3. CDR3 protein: CASSGGTSGYNEQFF. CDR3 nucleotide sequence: TGTGCCAGCAGTGGTGGGACTAGCGGCTACAATGAGCAGTTCTTC.

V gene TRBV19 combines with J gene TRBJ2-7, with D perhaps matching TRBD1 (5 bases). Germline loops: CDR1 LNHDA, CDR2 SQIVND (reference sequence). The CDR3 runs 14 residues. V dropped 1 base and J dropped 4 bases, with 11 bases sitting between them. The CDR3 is CASSIAPTGYEQYF. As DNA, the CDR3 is TGTGCCAGTAGTATAGCCCCCACAGGTTACGAGCAGTACTTC.

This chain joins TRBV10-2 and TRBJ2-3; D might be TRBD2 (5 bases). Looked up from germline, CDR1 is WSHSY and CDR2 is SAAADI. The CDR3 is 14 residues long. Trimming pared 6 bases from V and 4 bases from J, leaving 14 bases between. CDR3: CASRGTSYADTQYF. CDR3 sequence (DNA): TGCGCCAGCAGGGGAACTAGTTATGCAGATACGCAGTATTTT.

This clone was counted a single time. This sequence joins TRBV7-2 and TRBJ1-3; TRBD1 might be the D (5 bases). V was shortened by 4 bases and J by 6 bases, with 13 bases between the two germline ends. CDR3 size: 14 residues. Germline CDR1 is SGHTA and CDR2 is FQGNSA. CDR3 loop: CASSSDSVVNTIYF. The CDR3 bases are TGTGCCAGCAGCTCCGACAGCGTCGTAAACACCATATATTTT.

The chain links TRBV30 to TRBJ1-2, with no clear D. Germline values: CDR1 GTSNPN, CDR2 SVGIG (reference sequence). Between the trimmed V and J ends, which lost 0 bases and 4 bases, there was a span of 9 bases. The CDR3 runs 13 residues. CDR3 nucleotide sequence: TGTGCCTGGAGTGTAGGAGGCCGCTATGGCTACACCTTC. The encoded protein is CAWSVGGRYGYTF.

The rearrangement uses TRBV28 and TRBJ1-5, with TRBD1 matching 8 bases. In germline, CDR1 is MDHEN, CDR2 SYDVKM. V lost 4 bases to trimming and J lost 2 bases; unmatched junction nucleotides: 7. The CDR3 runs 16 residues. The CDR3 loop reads CASSSRGQSRNQPQHF. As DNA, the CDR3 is TGTGCCAGCAGTTCCAGGGGGCAGAGTCGCAATCAGCCCCAGCATTTT. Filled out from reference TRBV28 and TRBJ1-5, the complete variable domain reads DVKVTQSSRYLVKRTGEKVFLECVQDMDHENMFWYRQDPGLGLRLIYFSYDVKMKEKGDIPEGYSVSREKKERFSLILESASTNQTSMYLCASSSRGQSRNQPQHFGDGTRLSIL.

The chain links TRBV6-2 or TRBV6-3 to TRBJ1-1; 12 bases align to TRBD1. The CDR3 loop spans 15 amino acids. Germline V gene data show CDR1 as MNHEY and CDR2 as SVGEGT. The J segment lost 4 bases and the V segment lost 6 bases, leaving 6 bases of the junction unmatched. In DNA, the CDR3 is TGTGCCAGCAGCTGGGGACAGGGGGCGCGCACTGAAGCTTTCTTT. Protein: CASSWGQGARTEAFF.

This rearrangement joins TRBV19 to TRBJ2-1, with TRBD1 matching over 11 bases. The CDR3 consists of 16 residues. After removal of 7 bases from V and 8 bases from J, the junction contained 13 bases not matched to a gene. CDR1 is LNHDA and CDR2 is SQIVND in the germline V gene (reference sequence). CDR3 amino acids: CASTALDRGQGHEQFF. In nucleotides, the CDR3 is TGTGCCAGTACCGCTTTGGACAGGGGGCAGGGTCATGAGCAGTTCTTC.

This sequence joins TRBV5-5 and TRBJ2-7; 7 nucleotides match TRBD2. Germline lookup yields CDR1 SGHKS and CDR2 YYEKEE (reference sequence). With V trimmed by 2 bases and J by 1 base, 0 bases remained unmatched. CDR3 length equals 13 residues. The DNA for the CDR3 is TGTGCCAGCAGCTTAGCGGGGTCCTACGAGCAGTACTTC. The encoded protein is CASSLAGSYEQYF.

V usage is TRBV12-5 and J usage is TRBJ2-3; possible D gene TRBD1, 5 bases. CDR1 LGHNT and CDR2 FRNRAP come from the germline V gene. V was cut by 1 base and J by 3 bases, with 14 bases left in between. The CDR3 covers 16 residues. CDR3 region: CASGLGSMGRTDTQYF. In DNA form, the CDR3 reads TGTGCTAGTGGTTTGGGTAGCATGGGGCGGACAGATACGCAGTATTTT.